The rows below give T cell receptor beta chains drawn from one sample of a study of radiation and T cells in renal cell carcinoma. Clones were read by immunoSEQ multiplex PCR, and TCRdb kept only the in-frame ones, dropping some. The table shows over 120,000 clones, with around nine tenths occurring only once. The material sequenced was blood, taken from a patient whose treatment included radiotherapy and nephrectomy. Receptor source: a woman in her 50s with renal cell carcinoma. The CDR3 runs from the conserved cysteine through the conserved F or W. The D gene is left open where the match is weak. Where a row states a size, it is once, few, many or the class of an expanded clone; other rows omit it.

clone_size: -; cdr3_length: 15; d_call: TRBD2; v_call: TRBV6-1; j_call: TRBJ2-5; cdr3_aa: CASSPGTGGQETQYF; cdr3_nt: TGTGCCAGCAGTCCTGGGACGGGGGGTCAGGAGACCCAGTACTTC
clone_size: -; cdr3_length: 17; d_call: -; v_call: TRBV7-2; j_call: TRBJ1-5; cdr3_aa: CASSPIPGAWSNQPQHF; cdr3_nt: TGTGCCAGCAGTCCTATCCCGGGGGCTTGGAGCAATCAGCCCCAGCATTTT
clone_size: few; cdr3_length: 14; d_call: TRBD1; v_call: TRBV4-2; j_call: TRBJ1-4; cdr3_aa: CASNQQDRHEKLFF; cdr3_nt: TGTGCCAGCAACCAACAGGACAGGCATGAAAAACTGTTTTTT
clone_size: -; cdr3_length: 20; d_call: TRBD2; v_call: TRBV13; j_call: TRBJ2-1; cdr3_aa: CASSSTPGLAGGTTDNEQFF; cdr3_nt: TGTGCCAGCAGCTCAACCCCGGGACTAGCGGGGGGGACCACAGACAATGAGCAGTTCTTC
clone_size: -; cdr3_length: 17; d_call: -; v_call: TRBV4-1; j_call: TRBJ2-1; cdr3_aa: CASSQDLVGGPYNEQFF; cdr3_nt: TGCGCCAGCAGCCAAGATCTAGTGGGGGGGCCCTACAATGAGCAGTTCTTC
clone_size: -; cdr3_length: 11; d_call: -; v_call: TRBV29-1; j_call: TRBJ1-2; cdr3_aa: CSVSAGYGYTF; cdr3_nt: TGCAGCGTTTCTGCTGGCTATGGCTACACCTTC
clone_size: -; cdr3_length: 17; d_call: -; v_call: TRBV18; j_call: TRBJ1-4; cdr3_aa: CASSPTPGTTANEKLFF; cdr3_nt: TGTGCCAGCTCACCAACGCCGGGGACGACAGCTAATGAAAAACTGTTTTTT
clone_size: -; cdr3_length: 15; d_call: TRBD2; v_call: TRBV9; j_call: TRBJ2-5; cdr3_aa: CASSVGGRFQETQYF; cdr3_nt: TGTGCCAGCAGCGTGGGGGGGAGGTTCCAAGAGACCCAGTACTTC
clone_size: few; cdr3_length: 16; d_call: TRBD2; v_call: TRBV14; j_call: TRBJ2-5; cdr3_aa: CASSPLTSGGQETQYF; cdr3_nt: TGTGCCAGCAGCCCTTTGACTAGCGGGGGCCAAGAGACCCAGTACTTC
clone_size: -; cdr3_length: 18; d_call: TRBD1; v_call: TRBV19; j_call: TRBJ1-6; cdr3_aa: CASSPWAIQGLPNSPLHF; cdr3_nt: TGTGCCAGTAGCCCATGGGCTATACAGGGGTTACCTAATTCACCCCTCCACTTT
clone_size: -; cdr3_length: 15; d_call: -; v_call: TRBV6-4; j_call: TRBJ2-3; cdr3_aa: CASSVEEGETDTQYF; cdr3_nt: TGTGCCAGCAGTGTGGAGGAGGGGGAGACAGATACGCAGTATTTT
clone_size: -; cdr3_length: 15; d_call: TRBD1; v_call: TRBV4-3; j_call: TRBJ2-2; cdr3_aa: CASSQDRGGGGELFF; cdr3_nt: TGCGCCAGCAGCCAAGATAGAGGGGGCGGCGGGGAGCTGTTTTTT
clone_size: -; cdr3_length: 15; d_call: -; v_call: TRBV5-1; j_call: TRBJ2-1; cdr3_aa: CASSSSDPGRNEQFF; cdr3_nt: TGCGCCAGCAGCTCTAGCGACCCGGGGCGAAATGAGCAGTTCTTC
clone_size: -; cdr3_length: 14; d_call: -; v_call: TRBV14; j_call: TRBJ2-7; cdr3_aa: CASSQGIFPYEQYF; cdr3_nt: TGTGCCAGCAGCCAAGGCATCTTCCCCTACGAGCAGTACTTC
clone_size: few; cdr3_length: 15; d_call: TRBD1; v_call: TRBV5-6; j_call: TRBJ2-3; cdr3_aa: CASSLRTGGTDTQYF; cdr3_nt: TGTGCCAGCAGCTTGAGGACAGGGGGTACAGATACGCAGTATTTT
clone_size: -; cdr3_length: 12; d_call: -; v_call: TRBV9; j_call: TRBJ1-6; cdr3_aa: CASSVGIPPLHF; cdr3_nt: TGTGCCAGCAGCGTAGGAATCCCACCCCTCCACTTT
clone_size: -; cdr3_length: 16; d_call: -; v_call: TRBV7-9; j_call: TRBJ1-2; cdr3_aa: CASSLRSLGANYGYTF; cdr3_nt: TGTGCCAGCAGCTTAAGAAGTTTAGGGGCTAACTATGGCTACACCTTC